The rows below give T cell receptor beta chains drawn from one sample of a study of CD8 T cells in Susac syndrome. One entry per CDR3 protein results from TCRdb running MiXCR on the immunoSEQ multiplex PCR reads. The data show approximately 100,000 distinct CDR3 sequences, roughly 95% seen once. The sample consisted of CD4+ T cells from PBMCs. These receptors all stem from a human donor in good health. Each CDR3 is given with its conserved first and last residue. Each record gives: D gene, CDR3 length, V gene, J gene, clone size, CDR3 protein, CDR3 DNA. The D gene is left open where the match is weak. A clone size is listed for some rows: how often the clone was seen (once, few, many), or a class if it is expanded.

NA	13	TRBV12-3/TRBV12-4	TRBJ2-5	NA	CASSLRSQETQYF	TGTGCCAGCAGTTTAAGGTCACAAGAGACCCAGTACTTC
NA	12	TRBV6-6	TRBJ1-2	NA	CASSDHQEGYTF	TGTGCCAGCAGTGACCACCAGGAAGGCTACACCTTC
NA	14	TRBV14	TRBJ2-3	NA	CATHSGNSTDTQYF	TGTGCCACCCATTCCGGGAACAGCACAGATACGCAGTATTTT
TRBD2	15	TRBV15	TRBJ2-3	NA	CATSPRASGTYTQYF	TGTGCCACCAGCCCGAGGGCTAGCGGGACATATACGCAGTATTTT
TRBD1	17	TRBV19	TRBJ2-3	NA	CASRGTGKGGWTDTQYF	TGTGCCAGTCGTGGGACAGGAAAAGGGGGTTGGACAGATACGCAGTATTTT
NA	13	TRBV24-1	TRBJ2-2	NA	CATSDSRTGELFF	TGTGCCACCAGTGACAGTCGGACCGGGGAGCTGTTTTTT
NA	13	TRBV25-1	TRBJ2-1	NA	CASTLSPYNEQFF	TGTGCCAGCACCCTTAGCCCATACAATGAGCAGTTCTTC
NA	14	TRBV29-1	TRBJ2-2	NA	CSAGKWGDTGELFF	TGCAGCGCTGGGAAGTGGGGGGACACCGGGGAGCTGTTTTTT
TRBD1	15	TRBV29-1	TRBJ2-1	once	CSVEFRDRAYNEQFF	TGCAGCGTTGAATTCCGGGACAGGGCTTACAATGAGCAGTTCTTC
NA	12	TRBV6-2/TRBV6-3	TRBJ2-7	NA	CASSYIGSEQYF	TGTGCCAGCAGTTACATTGGAAGCGAGCAGTACTTC
NA	15	TRBV15	TRBJ2-7	NA	CATSRVYEGSYEQYF	TGTGCCACCAGCAGAGTTTACGAGGGATCCTACGAGCAGTACTTC
TRBD1	15	TRBV6-5	TRBJ2-7	NA	CASSYSTRGSYEQYF	TGTGCCAGCAGTTACTCGACCAGGGGGTCCTACGAGCAGTACTTC
TRBD2	16	TRBV12-3/TRBV12-4	TRBJ2-3	NA	CASSRRGGAKTDTQYF	TGTGCCAGCAGTCGCCGCGGGGGGGCCAAAACAGATACGCAGTATTTT
TRBD2	13	TRBV6-2/TRBV6-3	TRBJ2-2	NA	CASSWEGYGELFF	TGTGCCAGCAGTTGGGAGGGCTACGGGGAGCTGTTTTTT
NA	11	TRBV20-1	TRBJ2-1	NA	CSATIEYEQFF	TGCAGTGCTACGATAGAGTATGAGCAGTTCTTC
NA	16	TRBV9	TRBJ1-2	NA	CASSTPRGRANYGYTF	TGTGCCAGCAGCACCCCCAGAGGCAGGGCTAACTATGGCTACACCTTC
NA	11	TRBV29-1	TRBJ1-2	NA	CSVGEVYGYTF	TGCAGCGTTGGGGAAGTGTATGGCTACACCTTC
TRBD2	15	TRBV20-1	TRBJ2-1	NA	CSAREPAGGGNEQFF	TGCAGTGCTAGAGAGCCAGCGGGGGGTGGAAATGAGCAGTTCTTC
TRBD2	18	TRBV5-1	TRBJ2-2	NA	CASSLAGSGSPNTGELFF	TGCGCCAGCAGCTTGGCGGGAAGCGGGAGCCCGAACACCGGGGAGCTGTTTTTT
TRBD1	15	TRBV7-2	TRBJ2-5	NA	CASSLDGRGLETQYF	TGTGCCAGCAGCTTAGATGGCAGGGGGCTCGAGACCCAGTACTTC
TRBD2	18	TRBV4-1	TRBJ2-2	NA	CASSQGRLVAGGAGELFF	TGCGCCAGCAGCCAAGGTCGGTTGGTGGCGGGAGGAGCCGGGGAGCTGTTTTTT
TRBD1	13	TRBV20-1	TRBJ2-7	NA	CSASRTGVDEQYF	TGCAGTGCTTCTCGGACAGGGGTAGACGAGCAGTACTTC
NA	15	TRBV5-1	TRBJ2-3	NA	CASSLEETGTDTQYF	TGCGCCAGCAGCTTGGAGGAGACGGGCACAGATACGCAGTATTTT
NA	14	TRBV9	TRBJ2-3	NA	CASSETGRTDTQYF	TGTGCCAGCAGCGAAACCGGGAGAACAGATACGCAGTATTTT
NA	14	TRBV13	TRBJ2-7	NA	CASRAGQSAYEQYF	TGTGCCAGCAGGGCGGGACAGTCTGCCTACGAGCAGTACTTC
TRBD2	16	TRBV29-1	TRBJ2-7	NA	CSVANTIAGAYLEQYF	TGCAGCGTAGCGAACACAATAGCGGGGGCCTACTTGGAGCAGTACTTC
TRBD1	14	TRBV6-1	TRBJ2-4	NA	CASRSTGQGLIQYF	TGTGCCAGCAGATCGACAGGGCAAGGTCTCATTCAGTACTTC
TRBD1	13	TRBV2	TRBJ2-7	once	CASSQGVSGEQYF	TGTGCCAGCAGTCAGGGGGTTTCGGGGGAGCAGTACTTC
NA	14	TRBV2	TRBJ1-4	NA	CASESRGSPGKLFF	TGTGCCTCCGAGTCGAGGGGATCCCCTGGAAAACTGTTTTTT
NA	12	TRBV10-3	TRBJ2-7	NA	CAISEHAVEQYF	TGTGCCATCAGTGAGCACGCTGTCGAGCAGTACTTC
NA	14	TRBV14	TRBJ2-4	once	CASSHDPLVAIQYF	TGTGCCAGCAGCCATGACCCCCTGGTGGCTATTCAGTACTTC
NA	17	TRBV6-2/TRBV6-3	TRBJ1-2	NA	CASTTRTARGMNYGYTF	TGTGCCAGCACCACACGGACTGCTCGGGGAATGAACTATGGCTACACCTTC
TRBD1	15	TRBV29-1	TRBJ1-4	NA	CSVQGARGTNEKLFF	TGCAGCGTCCAGGGGGCGAGGGGGACTAATGAAAAACTGTTTTTT
NA	15	TRBV12-3/TRBV12-4	TRBJ2-4	NA	CASSGTGTTKNIQYF	TGTGCCAGCAGTGGGACCGGGACCACCAAAAACATTCAGTACTTC
TRBD1	12	TRBV10-3	TRBJ1-5	NA	CAIQGQGQPQHF	TGTGCCATCCAGGGACAGGGTCAGCCCCAGCATTTT
TRBD2	18	TRBV12-3/TRBV12-4	TRBJ2-5	NA	CASSRPGTSGGASETQYF	TGTGCCAGCAGTCGCCCCGGGACTAGCGGGGGGGCCTCGGAGACCCAGTACTTC
NA	15	TRBV12-3/TRBV12-4	TRBJ2-1	NA	CASSFYVRVNNEQFF	TGTGCCAGCAGTTTTTACGTCAGGGTTAACAATGAGCAGTTCTTC
TRBD1	16	TRBV7-2	TRBJ2-2	NA	CASSLAGRGPAGELFF	TGTGCCAGCAGCTTAGCGGGCAGGGGGCCGGCCGGGGAGCTGTTTTTT
NA	15	TRBV7-9	TRBJ2-3	NA	CASQRAVSSTDTQYF	TGTGCCAGCCAGAGAGCGGTTTCTAGCACAGATACGCAGTATTTT
NA	17	TRBV27	TRBJ1-4	NA	CASSSDPGRGRNEKLFF	TGTGCCAGCAGTTCAGACCCGGGACGGGGTCGGAATGAAAAACTGTTTTTT
NA	15	TRBV20-1	TRBJ2-5	NA	CSARDLWRVQETQYF	TGCAGTGCTAGAGATCTGTGGAGGGTCCAAGAGACCCAGTACTTC
NA	14	TRBV6-6	TRBJ2-5	NA	CASTRWGGGETQYF	TGTGCCAGCACCAGATGGGGGGGCGGAGAGACCCAGTACTTC
NA	15	TRBV6-1	TRBJ2-7	NA	CASSMNAATGYEQYF	TGTGCCAGCAGTATGAACGCCGCAACAGGTTACGAGCAGTACTTC